This T cell receptor (beta chain) was sequenced during a study of T cells in Graves' hyperthyroidism and ophthalmopathy. It was uncontrolled infection, other autoimmune disease, pregnancy or lactation that excluded patients. What was amplified from RNA transcripts were TCR beta CDR3 regions. HTBI primers were the set used in a first-round RT-PCR of the TCR CDR3. TCRdb called the multiplex PCR reads again in MiXCR, with one record for every CDR3 protein. The data show 600,000 to 900,000 distinct CDR3 sequences, 16% seen once. The sequence came from a man between 18 and 29 years old with Graves' hyperthyroidism. Sample: blood.

In DNA form, the CDR3 reads TGTGCCAGCAGCTTTGGACAGGGAGGACACGAGCAGTACTTC. It codes for CASSFGQGGHEQYF. The chain has TRBV7-6 and TRBJ2-7, with 8 positions matching TRBD1. V lost 3 bases, J lost 5 bases, and 6 bases stayed unmatched. Germline lookup yields CDR1 SGHVS and CDR2 FNYEAQ. The CDR3 is 14 amino acids.